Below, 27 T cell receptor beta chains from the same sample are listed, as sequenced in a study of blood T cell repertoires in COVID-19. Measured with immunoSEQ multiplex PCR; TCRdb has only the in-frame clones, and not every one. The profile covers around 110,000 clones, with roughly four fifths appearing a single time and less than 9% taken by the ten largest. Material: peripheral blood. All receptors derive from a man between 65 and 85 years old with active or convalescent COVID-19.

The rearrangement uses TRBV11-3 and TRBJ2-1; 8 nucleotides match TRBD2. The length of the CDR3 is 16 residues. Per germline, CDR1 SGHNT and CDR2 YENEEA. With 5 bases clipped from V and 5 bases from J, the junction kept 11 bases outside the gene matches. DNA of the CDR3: TGTGCCAGCAGCCCGACTAGTAGCGGGACACACAATGAGCAGTTCTTC. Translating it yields CASSPTSSGTHNEQFF.

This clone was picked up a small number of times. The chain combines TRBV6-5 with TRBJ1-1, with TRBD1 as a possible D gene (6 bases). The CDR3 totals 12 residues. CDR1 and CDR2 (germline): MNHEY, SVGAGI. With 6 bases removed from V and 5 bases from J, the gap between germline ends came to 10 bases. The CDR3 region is CASRAGQTEAFF. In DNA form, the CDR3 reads TGTGCCAGCAGGGCAGGACAGACTGAAGCTTTCTTT.

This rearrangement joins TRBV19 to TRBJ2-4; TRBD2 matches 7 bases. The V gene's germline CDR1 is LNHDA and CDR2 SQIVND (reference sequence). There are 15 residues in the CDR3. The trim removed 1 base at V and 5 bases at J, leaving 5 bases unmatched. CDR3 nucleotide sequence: TGTGCCAGTAGTATAGGGGGGACTATAGAAAACATTCAGTACTTC. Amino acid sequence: CASSIGGTIENIQYF.

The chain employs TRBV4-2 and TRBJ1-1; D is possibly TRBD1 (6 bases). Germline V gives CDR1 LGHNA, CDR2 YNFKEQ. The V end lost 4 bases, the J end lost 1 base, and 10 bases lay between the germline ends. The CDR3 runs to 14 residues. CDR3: CASSPRTANTEAFF. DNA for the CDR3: TGTGCCAGCAGCCCCCGGACAGCGAACACTGAAGCTTTCTTT.

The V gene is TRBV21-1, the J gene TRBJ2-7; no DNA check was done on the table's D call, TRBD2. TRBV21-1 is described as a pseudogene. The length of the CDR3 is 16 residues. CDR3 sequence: CASSKVGVTSSWEQYF. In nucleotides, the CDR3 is TGTGCCAGCAGCAAAGTTGGAGTAACCTCCTCCTGGGAGCAGTACTTC.

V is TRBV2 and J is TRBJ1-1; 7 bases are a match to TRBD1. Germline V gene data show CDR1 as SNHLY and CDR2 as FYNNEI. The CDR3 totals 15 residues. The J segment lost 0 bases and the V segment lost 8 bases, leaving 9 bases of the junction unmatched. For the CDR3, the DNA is TGTGCCAGCTACAGGGGCCTTTTAATGAACACTGAAGCTTTCTTT. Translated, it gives CASYRGLLMNTEAFF.

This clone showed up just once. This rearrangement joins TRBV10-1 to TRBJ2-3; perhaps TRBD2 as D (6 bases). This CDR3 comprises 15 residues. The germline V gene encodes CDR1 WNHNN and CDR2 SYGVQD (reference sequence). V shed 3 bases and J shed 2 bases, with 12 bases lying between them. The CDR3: CASSDCGRNTDTQYF. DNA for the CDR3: TGCGCCAGCAGTGATTGTGGGAGGAACACAGATACGCAGTATTTT.

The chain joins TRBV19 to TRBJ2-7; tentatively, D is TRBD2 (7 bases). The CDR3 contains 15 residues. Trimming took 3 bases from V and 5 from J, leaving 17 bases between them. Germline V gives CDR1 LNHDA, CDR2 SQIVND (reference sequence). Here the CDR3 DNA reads TGTGCCAGTAGTATCGGGGGGCCCATGTCCGACGAGCAGTACTTC. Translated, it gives CASSIGGPMSDEQYF.

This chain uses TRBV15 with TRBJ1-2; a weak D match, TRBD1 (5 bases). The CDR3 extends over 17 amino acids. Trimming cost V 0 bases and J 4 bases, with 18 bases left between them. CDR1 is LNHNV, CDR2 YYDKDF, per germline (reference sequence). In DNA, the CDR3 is TGTGCCACCAGCAGAGATCGACCGTTAACAGGCGTCTATGGCTACACCTTC. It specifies CATSRDRPLTGVYGYTF.

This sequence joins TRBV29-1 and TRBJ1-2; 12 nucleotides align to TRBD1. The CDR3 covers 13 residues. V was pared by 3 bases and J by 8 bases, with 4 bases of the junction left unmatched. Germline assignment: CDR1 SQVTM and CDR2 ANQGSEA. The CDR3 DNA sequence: TGCAGCGTTGAGGGACAGGGGGCTTGGGGCTACACCTTC. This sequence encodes CSVEGQGAWGYTF.

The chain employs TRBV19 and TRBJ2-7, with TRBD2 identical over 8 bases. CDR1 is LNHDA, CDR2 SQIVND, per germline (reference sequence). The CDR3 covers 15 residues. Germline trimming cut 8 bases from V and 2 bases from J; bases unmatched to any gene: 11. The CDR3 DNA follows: TGTGCCAGTGCTACGGGGGGGGCTCTAACCTACGAGCAGTACTTC. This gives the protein CASATGGALTYEQYF.

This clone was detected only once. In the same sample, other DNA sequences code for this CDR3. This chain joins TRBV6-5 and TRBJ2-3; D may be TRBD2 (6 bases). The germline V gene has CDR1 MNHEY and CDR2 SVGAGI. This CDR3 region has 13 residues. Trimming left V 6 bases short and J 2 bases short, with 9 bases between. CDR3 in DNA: TGTGCCAGCAGCCGGGACTTCACAGATACGCAGTATTTT. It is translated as CASSRDFTDTQYF.

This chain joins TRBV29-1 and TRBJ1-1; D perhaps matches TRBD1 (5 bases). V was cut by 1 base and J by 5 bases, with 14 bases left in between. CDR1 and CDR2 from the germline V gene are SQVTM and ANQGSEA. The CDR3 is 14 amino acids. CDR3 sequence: CSVEGVGRRTEAFF. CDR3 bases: TGCAGCGTTGAAGGGGTGGGGCGTAGGACTGAAGCTTTCTTT. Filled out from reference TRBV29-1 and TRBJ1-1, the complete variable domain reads SAVISQKPSRDICQRGTSLTIQCQVDSQVTMMFWYRQQPGQSLTLIATANQGSEATYESGFVIDKFPISRPNLTFSTLTVSNMSPEDSSIYLCSVEGVGRRTEAFFGQGTRLTVV.

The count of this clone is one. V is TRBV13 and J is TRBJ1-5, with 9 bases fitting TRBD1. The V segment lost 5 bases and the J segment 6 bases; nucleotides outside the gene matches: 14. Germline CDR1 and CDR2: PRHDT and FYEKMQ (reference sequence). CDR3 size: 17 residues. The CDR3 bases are TGTGCCAGCAGCCCACGACAGGGGGAGGGTATGGTTCAGCCCCAGCATTTT. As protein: CASSPRQGEGMVQPQHF.

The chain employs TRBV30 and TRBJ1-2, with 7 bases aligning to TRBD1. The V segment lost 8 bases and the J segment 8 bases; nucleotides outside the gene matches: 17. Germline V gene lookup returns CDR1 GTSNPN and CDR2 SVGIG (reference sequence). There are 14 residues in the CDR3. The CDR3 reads CARRTLQGPGGYTF. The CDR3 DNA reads TGTGCCCGCCGAACCTTACAGGGGCCGGGCGGCTACACCTTC.

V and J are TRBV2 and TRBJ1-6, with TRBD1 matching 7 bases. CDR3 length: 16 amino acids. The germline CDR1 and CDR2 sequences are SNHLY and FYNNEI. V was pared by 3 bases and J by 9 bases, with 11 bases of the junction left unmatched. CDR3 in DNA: TGTGCCAGCAGTGATAACAGGGGAGGTGTTATTTCACCCCTCCACTTT. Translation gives CASSDNRGGVISPLHF.

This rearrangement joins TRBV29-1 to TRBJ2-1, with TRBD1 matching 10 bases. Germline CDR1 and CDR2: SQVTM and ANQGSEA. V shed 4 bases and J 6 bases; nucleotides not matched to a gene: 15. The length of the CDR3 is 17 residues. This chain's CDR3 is CSVGTGTGVTLRNEQFF. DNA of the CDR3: TGCAGCGTTGGAACCGGGACAGGGGTTACGTTACGCAATGAGCAGTTCTTC.

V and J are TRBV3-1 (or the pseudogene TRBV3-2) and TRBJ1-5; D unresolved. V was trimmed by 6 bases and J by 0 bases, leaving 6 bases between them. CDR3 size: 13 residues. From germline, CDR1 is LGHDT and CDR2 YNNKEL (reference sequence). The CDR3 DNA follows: TGTGCCAGCAGTCAGTATAGCAATCAGCCCCAGCATTTT. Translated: CASSQYSNQPQHF.

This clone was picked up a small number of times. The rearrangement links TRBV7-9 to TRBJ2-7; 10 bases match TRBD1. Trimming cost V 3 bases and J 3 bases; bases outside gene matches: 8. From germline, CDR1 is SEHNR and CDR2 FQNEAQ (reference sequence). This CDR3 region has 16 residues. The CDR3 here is CASSFPSGTGDYEQYF. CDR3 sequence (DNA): TGTGCCAGCAGCTTTCCATCCGGGACAGGGGACTACGAGCAGTACTTC.

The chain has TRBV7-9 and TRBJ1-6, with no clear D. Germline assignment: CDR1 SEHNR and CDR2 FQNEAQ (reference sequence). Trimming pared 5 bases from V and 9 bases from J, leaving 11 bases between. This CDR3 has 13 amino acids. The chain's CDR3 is CASSQEQSSPLHF. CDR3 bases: TGTGCCAGCAGCCAGGAACAAAGTTCACCCCTCCACTTT. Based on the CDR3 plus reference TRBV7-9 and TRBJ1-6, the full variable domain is DTGVSQNPRHKITKRGQNVTFRCDPISEHNRLYWYRQTLGQGPEFLTYFQNEAQLEKSRLLSDRFSAERPKGSFSTLEIQRTEQGDSAMYLCASSQEQSSPLHFGNGTRLTVT.

In DNA form, the CDR3 reads TGTGCCAGCAGCATTACAGGGAGCTCTGGAAACACCATATATTTT. Protein product: CASSITGSSGNTIYF. V and J are TRBV9 and TRBJ1-3; D is perhaps TRBD1 (6 bases). Trimming stripped 4 bases from V and 0 bases from J, with 11 bases between. Germline V gene data show CDR1 as SGDLS and CDR2 as YYNGEE. The CDR3 loop spans 15 amino acids.

CDR3 bases: TGTGCCAGCAGCTCGAAAACTAAAAATCAGCCCCAGCATTTT. Its translation: CASSSKTKNQPQHF. The rearrangement uses TRBV13 and TRBJ1-5, with D unclear. Germline V gives CDR1 PRHDT, CDR2 FYEKMQ (reference sequence). The CDR3 runs to 14 residues. V was shortened by 4 bases and J by 4 bases, with 11 bases between the two germline ends.

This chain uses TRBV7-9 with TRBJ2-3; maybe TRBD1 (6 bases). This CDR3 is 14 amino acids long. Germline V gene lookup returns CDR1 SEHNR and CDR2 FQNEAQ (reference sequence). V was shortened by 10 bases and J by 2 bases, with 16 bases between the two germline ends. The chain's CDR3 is CATIRQEITDTQYF. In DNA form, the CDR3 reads TGTGCCACCATCAGACAGGAGATCACAGATACGCAGTATTTT.

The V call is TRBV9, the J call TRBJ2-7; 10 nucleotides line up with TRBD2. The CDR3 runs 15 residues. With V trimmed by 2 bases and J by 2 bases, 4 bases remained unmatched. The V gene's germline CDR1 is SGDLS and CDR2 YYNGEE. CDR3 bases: TGTGCCAGCAGCGTCTCTAGCGGGGGACCCTACGAGCAGTACTTC. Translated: CASSVSSGGPYEQYF.

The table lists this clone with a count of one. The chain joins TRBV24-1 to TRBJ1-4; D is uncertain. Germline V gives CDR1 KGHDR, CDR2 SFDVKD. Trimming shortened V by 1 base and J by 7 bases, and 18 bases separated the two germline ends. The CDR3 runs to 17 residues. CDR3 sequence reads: CATSDFPSVKISEKLFF. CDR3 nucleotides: TGTGCCACCAGTGATTTCCCGTCGGTAAAGATATCTGAAAAACTGTTTTTT.

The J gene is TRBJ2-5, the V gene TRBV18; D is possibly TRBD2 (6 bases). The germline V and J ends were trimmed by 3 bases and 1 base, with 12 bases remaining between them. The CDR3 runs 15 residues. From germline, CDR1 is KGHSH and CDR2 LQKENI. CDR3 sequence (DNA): TGTGCCAGCTCACCGAGGGGAGGTCGCCAAGAGACCCAGTACTTC. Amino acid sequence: CASSPRGGRQETQYF.

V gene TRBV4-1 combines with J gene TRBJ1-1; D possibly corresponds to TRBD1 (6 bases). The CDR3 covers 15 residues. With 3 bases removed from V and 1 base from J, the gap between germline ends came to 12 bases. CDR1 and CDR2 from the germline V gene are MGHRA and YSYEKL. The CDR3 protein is CASSHRVGANTEAFF. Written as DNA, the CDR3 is TGCGCCAGCAGCCACCGCGTGGGGGCGAACACTGAAGCTTTCTTT.